These 13 T cell receptor beta chains came from one sample sequenced in a study of response to subunit inactivated influenza vaccine (dated by TCRdb to 2017 to 2018). Library method: RT-PCR. The sequencing machine was an Illumina HiSeq 2500. Starting from the raw public reads, TCRdb applied fastp trimming at Q25, assembled clones with MiXCR and retained in-frame beta chains. Rows with one shared CDR3 protein collapse into an entry with the most common genes and DNA. Within this sample are 500,000 to 600,000 distinct CDR3 sequences, with about 7.6% of them counted one time only. The ten largest clones add up to under 15% of the sample. Sample: PBMCs from blood, taken around 25 months after vaccination. The receptor source for this set is a man aged 50 to 69 who received an inactivated influenza vaccine. Donor details come from another sample of the same person, matched by shared clones.

This clonotype has just a few counts. This sequence joins TRBV5-1 and TRBJ1-2; TRBD1 is a possible D gene (5 bases). The CDR3 consists of 16 residues. Per the germline V gene, CDR1 is SGHRS and CDR2 is YFSETQ. Trimming pared 4 bases from V and 6 bases from J, leaving 22 bases between. CDR3 protein: CASSEHSGPVSDGYTF. CDR3 DNA: TGCGCCAGCAGCGAACATTCGGGACCGGTGAGCGATGGCTACACCTTC. Supplemented by reference TRBV5-1 and TRBJ1-2, the full variable domain reads KAGVTQTPRYLIKTRGQQVTLSCSPISGHRSVSWYQQTPGQGLQFLFEYFSETQRNKGNFPGRFSGRQFSNSRSEMNVSTLELGDSALYLCASSEHSGPVSDGYTFGSGTRLTVV.

This clonotype was picked up many times. The chain is built from TRBV20-1 and TRBJ2-3; no clear D. Trimming left V 1 base short and J 0 bases short, with 8 bases between. Per the germline V gene, CDR1 is DFQATT and CDR2 is SNEGSKA (reference sequence). The CDR3 totals 14 residues. CDR3 sequence: CSARAVSSTDTQYF. The DNA for the CDR3 is TGCAGTGCTAGAGCAGTCTCTAGCACAGATACGCAGTATTTT.

This clonotype has only a few counts. V is TRBV12-3 or TRBV12-4 and J is TRBJ2-1; D is perhaps TRBD2 (5 bases). Trimming took 3 bases from V and 8 from J, leaving 17 bases between them. CDR3 length: 15 residues. This CDR3 reads CASSLRTGGGDEQFF. CDR3 coding DNA: TGTGCCAGCAGTTTGCGGACGGGTGGAGGTGATGAGCAGTTCTTC.

This clonotype has a handful of counts. V usage is TRBV12-3 or TRBV12-4 and J usage is TRBJ1-6; D is undetermined. This CDR3 is 13 amino acids long. The V end was cut by 3 bases, the J end by 7 bases, with 7 bases between. The CDR3 coding sequence is TGTGCCAGCAGTTTGCAGGAGAATTCACCCCTCCACTTT. Protein: CASSLQENSPLHF.

This clonotype has ten or more counts. The chain combines TRBV28 with TRBJ2-7; the match to TRBD2 covers 7 bases. V shed 5 bases and J 4 bases; nucleotides not matched to a gene: 11. CDR3 length: 15 residues. In germline, CDR1 is MDHEN, CDR2 SYDVKM. The CDR3 DNA reads TGTGCCAGCAGTACCCTTTGGCGGGAGAGTTACGAGCAGTACTTC. As protein: CASSTLWRESYEQYF.

The sample holds a few counts of this clonotype. This chain joins TRBV20-1 and TRBJ2-7; TRBD1 is a possible D gene (5 bases). Trimming stripped 1 base from V and 5 bases from J, with 9 bases between. The CDR3 loop spans 12 amino acids. CDR1 is DFQATT, CDR2 SNEGSKA, per germline (reference sequence). CDR3: CSARVWGHEQYF. In nucleotides, the CDR3 is TGCAGTGCTAGAGTTTGGGGCCACGAGCAGTACTTC.

This clonotype came up many times. For the CDR3, the DNA is TGTGCCAGCAGTTTCCTACACCCCACAGATACGCAGTATTTT. Translating it yields CASSFLHPTDTQYF. The V gene is TRBV27, the J gene TRBJ2-3, with D uncertain. The CDR3 has 14 residues. CDR1 is MNHEY, CDR2 SMNVEV, per germline (reference sequence). With 3 bases removed from V and 2 bases from J, the gap between germline ends came to 9 bases.

This clonotype was seen repeatedly, ten times or more. This chain links TRBV12-3 or TRBV12-4 with TRBJ1-1, with 8 bases that match TRBD1. V was pared by 6 bases and J by 1 base, with 7 bases of the junction left unmatched. The CDR3 is 15 amino acids. CDR3 DNA: TGTGCCAGCAGACCCGGGACAGGAGGGAACACTGAAGCTTTCTTT. Protein sequence: CASRPGTGGNTEAFF.

This clonotype was observed a few times. The chain carries TRBV7-2 and TRBJ2-3; 10 nucleotides agree with TRBD2. The CDR3 extends over 16 amino acids. Germline V CDR1 and CDR2: SGHTA, FQGNSA. The V segment lost 0 bases and the J segment 7 bases; nucleotides outside the gene matches: 7. DNA of the CDR3: TGTGCCAGCAGCTTAGCTGGACTAGCGGAGAGCAATACGCAGTATTTT. Translation gives CASSLAGLAESNTQYF.

This clonotype was seen ten or more times. This chain uses TRBV4-2 with TRBJ2-2; unclear D gene. The V gene's germline CDR1 is LGHNA and CDR2 YNFKEQ. V shed 1 base and J shed 0 bases, with 3 bases lying between them. This CDR3 is built from 14 residues. In DNA, the CDR3 is TGTGCCAGCAGCCAAGCGTCGAACACCGGGGAGCTGTTTTTT. Translated, it gives CASSQASNTGELFF.

This clonotype was observed a handful of times. The chain is built from TRBV7-2 and TRBJ2-1, with 7 bases identical to TRBD2. This CDR3 is built from 17 residues. J was trimmed by 1 base and V by 0 bases; bases with no gene match: 6. The V gene's germline CDR1 is SGHTA and CDR2 FQGNSA. CDR3 sequence reads: CASSLAGGSASYNEQFF. CDR3 in DNA: TGTGCCAGCAGCTTAGCTGGCGGGAGCGCATCCTACAATGAGCAGTTCTTC.

The sample holds many counts of this clonotype. The V gene is TRBV20-1, the J gene TRBJ2-2; the match to TRBD1 covers 7 bases. The CDR3 has 14 residues. Germline V gene data show CDR1 as DFQATT and CDR2 as SNEGSKA (reference sequence). Trimming at V came to 4 bases and at J to 3 bases, leaving 5 bases not matched to a gene. The CDR3 coding sequence is TGCAGTGCTACGGGACAGCGACACACCGGGGAGCTGTTTTTT. This sequence encodes CSATGQRHTGELFF.

The sample holds many counts of this clonotype. This sequence joins TRBV5-6 and TRBJ2-2; D is undetermined. This CDR3 is built from 12 residues. Germline V gives CDR1 SGHDT, CDR2 YYEEEE. With 3 bases removed from V and 10 bases from J, the gap between germline ends came to 10 bases. CDR3 bases: TGTGCCAGCAGCTACCTTTCCGAGGAGCTGTTTTTT. Amino acids: CASSYLSEELFF.